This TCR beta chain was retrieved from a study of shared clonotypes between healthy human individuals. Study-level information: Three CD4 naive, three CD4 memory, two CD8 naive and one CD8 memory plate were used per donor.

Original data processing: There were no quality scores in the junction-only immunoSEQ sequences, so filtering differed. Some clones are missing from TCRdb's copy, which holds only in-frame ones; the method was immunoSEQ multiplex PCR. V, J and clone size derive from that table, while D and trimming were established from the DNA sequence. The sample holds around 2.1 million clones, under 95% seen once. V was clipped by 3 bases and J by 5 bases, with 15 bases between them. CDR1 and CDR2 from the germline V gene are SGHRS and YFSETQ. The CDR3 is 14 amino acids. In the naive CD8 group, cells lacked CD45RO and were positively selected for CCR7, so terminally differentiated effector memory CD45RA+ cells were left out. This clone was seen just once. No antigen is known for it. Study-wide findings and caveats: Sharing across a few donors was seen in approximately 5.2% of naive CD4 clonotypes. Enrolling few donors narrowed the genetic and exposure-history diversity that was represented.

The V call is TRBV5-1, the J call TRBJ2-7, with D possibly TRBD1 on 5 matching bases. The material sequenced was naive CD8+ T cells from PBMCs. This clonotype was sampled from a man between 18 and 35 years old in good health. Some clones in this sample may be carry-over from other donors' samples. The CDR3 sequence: CASSWGPRADEQYF. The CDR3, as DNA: TGCGCCAGCAGCTGGGGCCCCCGGGCGGACGAGCAGTACTTC.